The present T cell receptor (beta chain) was sequenced within a study of blood T cell repertoires in COVID-19. Sequenced by immunoSEQ multiplex PCR; TCRdb stores in-frame clones only, minus some. The sample holds 250,000 to 350,000 clones, 89% seen once. Germline-derived CDR1 and CDR2 are SGHRS and YFSETQ. V was trimmed by 4 bases and J by 6 bases, leaving 11 bases between them. The CDR3 has 13 amino acids. The chain links TRBV5-1 to TRBJ2-1; D might be TRBD1 (6 bases). The sample was PBMCs or T cells enriched from blood (not recorded which). This clonotype originated in a woman in her forties or fifties who had been exposed to COVID-19. The CDR3 DNA reads TGCGCCAGCAGCACAAGGACAGTCAATGAGCAGTTCTTC. Translating gives CASSTRTVNEQFF.